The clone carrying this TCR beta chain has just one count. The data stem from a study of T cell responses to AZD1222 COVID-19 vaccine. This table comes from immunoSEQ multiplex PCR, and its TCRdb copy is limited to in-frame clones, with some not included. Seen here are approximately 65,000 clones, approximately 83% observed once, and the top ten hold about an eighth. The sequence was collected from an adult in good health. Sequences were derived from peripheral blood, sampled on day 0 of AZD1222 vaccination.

CDR3 region: CASIARANTGELFF. For the CDR3, the DNA is TGTGCCTCAATAGCCAGGGCGAACACCGGGGAGCTGTTTTTT. The rearrangement uses TRBV19 and TRBJ2-2; a weak D match, TRBD1 (5 bases). The CDR3 has 14 residues. V dropped 11 bases and J dropped 0 bases, with 13 bases sitting between them. Germline CDR1 reads LNHDA; CDR2 reads SQIVND (reference sequence).